These T cell receptor beta chains were read from a single sample in a study of blood T cell repertoires in COVID-19. Method: immunoSEQ multiplex PCR; TCRdb's copy keeps in-frame clones and lacks some. The data hold 250,000 or so clones, with roughly 90% observed a single time. The sample consisted of peripheral blood. These receptors came from an older woman with COVID-19, enrolled during active disease. CDR3s include the opening cysteine and the closing phenylalanine or tryptophan. The D gene is left open where the match is weak.

TRBD1,TRBV9,TRBJ1-6,CASSVGNRGSSPLHF
-,TRBV10-3,TRBJ1-1,CAITSDPNTEAFF
TRBD1,TRBV7-9,TRBJ1-3,CASRGQAFSGNTIYF
TRBD1,TRBV7-2,TRBJ1-1,CASSRRQGMNTEAFF
-,TRBV15,TRBJ1-1,CATSRVRGLNAVAFF
TRBD2,TRBV6-2/TRBV6-3,TRBJ2-5,CASSYPGTSGGFQETQYF
-,TRBV7-9,TRBJ1-2,CASSLVGQSLAF
-,TRBV18,TRBJ1-1,CASSLSVTGNTEAFF
TRBD1,TRBV6-6,TRBJ1-1,CASRNRGSGNTEAFF
-,TRBV13,TRBJ2-5,CASSSTSPETQYF
-,TRBV6-4,TRBJ1-1,CASSPSPRRDNLNTEAFF
-,TRBV19,TRBJ1-2,CASSIGGANYGYTF
TRBD1,TRBV25-1,TRBJ2-7,CASSPGTVYEQYF
-,TRBV3-1/TRBV3-2,TRBJ1-1,CASSQHLQATVEAFF
-,TRBV7-8,TRBJ2-6,CASSWGQLSGANVLTF
TRBD1,TRBV6-2/TRBV6-3,TRBJ1-1,CASSRGQTLNTEAFF
TRBD1,TRBV6-6,TRBJ1-3,CASTTPGQGAGNTIYF
TRBD2,TRBV4-1,TRBJ2-1,CASSPGIAGAYNEQFF
TRBD1,TRBV4-2,TRBJ1-1,CASSQEIRDRGLAFF
TRBD1,TRBV3-1/TRBV3-2,TRBJ2-2,CASSQVGTGGSGELFF
-,TRBV27,TRBJ2-1,CASSPSGRGRNNEQFF
TRBD1,TRBV4-1,TRBJ2-1,CASSQPRTGGNEQFF
-,TRBV27,TRBJ2-7,CASRINRDSYEQYF
TRBD1,TRBV7-2,TRBJ1-4,CASSSDRGDEKLFF
-,TRBV7-9,TRBJ1-2,CASSLVVGQGYTF
TRBD1,TRBV25-1,TRBJ1-6,CASRYQGDSPLHF
TRBD1,TRBV3-1/TRBV3-2,TRBJ1-1,CASSNHRDRFSDTEAFF
TRBD1,TRBV5-5,TRBJ2-1,CASSWGQGRRNEQFF
TRBD1,TRBV19,TRBJ1-6,CASSNMPGQKNSPLHF
TRBD1,TRBV4-2,TRBJ1-5,CASSQGGQGRNQPQHF
TRBD1,TRBV9,TRBJ2-3,CASSAGGTDTQYF
TRBD1,TRBV4-1,TRBJ2-1,CASSHLPGQGYNEQFF
TRBD1,TRBV6-2/TRBV6-3,TRBJ1-2,CASSRGQGYGYTF
-,TRBV6-2/TRBV6-3,TRBJ1-3,CASSPSGGGNTIYF
-,TRBV7-2,TRBJ1-1,CASSLSGNTEAFF
-,TRBV19,TRBJ2-5,CASSTGQQETQYF
-,TRBV5-4,TRBJ1-2,CASSPKQVLGGYTF
-,TRBV9,TRBJ1-2,CASSYSYPYGYTF
TRBD1,TRBV28,TRBJ1-6,CASTGQGLNFGSPLHF
-,TRBV6-2/TRBV6-3,TRBJ1-1,CASSLRDTMNTEAFF
TRBD1,TRBV18,TRBJ2-7,CASSTGGYEQYF